A single T cell receptor (beta chain) is shown here with its context. The sample originates from a study of blood T cells in healthy people across ages. V lost 6 bases and J lost 0, with 15 bases in between. CDR3 length equals 16 residues. The germline CDR1 and CDR2 sequences are SNHLY and FYNNEI. Combining a sample-barcoded 5' primer with a J-beta primer mix, a second PCR ran for about 7 to 11 cycles. Each cDNA was tagged by a template-switch adaptor containing 12 random nucleotides. All samples yielded 3 million or more CDR3-containing paired-end reads. TCRdb recomputed calls from the 5' RACE reads with MiXCR, one row per CDR3 protein. Among more than 700,000 distinct CDR3 sequences, less than 70% were seen once, and the ten largest hold approximately 41%.

The V and J genes are TRBV2 and TRBJ2-1; possibly TRBD1 for D (5 bases). The sequence was obtained from a man older than 75 in good health. Sequenced: blood. This CDR3 is CASRPQGYSSYNEQFF. In DNA, the CDR3 is TGTGCCAGCAGGCCGCAGGGCTACAGCTCCTACAATGAGCAGTTCTTC.